This entry lists 2 T cell receptor beta chains sequenced from one sample in a study of OX40 agonist ivuxolimab in advanced cancers. The data were produced by immunoSEQ multiplex PCR, yet TCRdb's version contains in-frame clones alone and is incomplete. The sample has 65,000 to 70,000 clones; around 80% are singletons. This material consisted of CD4+ or CD8+ T cells sorted from blood, taken in a trial of the OX40 agonist ivuxolimab. The receptor set was obtained from an adult with an advanced solid tumor such as melanoma, head and neck, liver or kidney cancer.

The chain recombines TRBV19 with TRBJ1-5; 8 nucleotides align to TRBD1. V trimming: 0 bases; J trimming: 4 bases; junction bases outside the gene matches: 5. CDR1 is LNHDA and CDR2 is SQIVND in the germline V gene (reference sequence). The CDR3 sequence is 16 residues long. CDR3 nucleotide sequence: TGTGCCAGTAGTATAGAGAGCACAGGGGGGAATCAGCCCCAGCATTTT. Translating it yields CASSIESTGGNQPQHF. The entire variable domain, with the rest obtained from reference TRBV19 and TRBJ1-5, is as follows: DGGITQSPKYLFRKEGQNVTLSCEQNLNHDAMYWYRQDPGQGLRLIYYSQIVNDFQKGDIAEGYSVSREKKESFPLTVTSAQKNPTAFYLCASSIESTGGNQPQHFGDGTRLSIL.

The chain carries TRBV18 and TRBJ1-5; 9 positions agree with TRBD1. The CDR3 extends over 15 amino acids. Germline V gives CDR1 KGHSH, CDR2 LQKENI. The junction had 10 bases not matched to a gene; V was cut back by 6 bases and J by 7 bases. For the CDR3, the DNA is TGTGCCAGCTCCCCGGGGGCACAGGGGGCCCAGCCCCAGCATTTT. This gives the protein CASSPGAQGAQPQHF.